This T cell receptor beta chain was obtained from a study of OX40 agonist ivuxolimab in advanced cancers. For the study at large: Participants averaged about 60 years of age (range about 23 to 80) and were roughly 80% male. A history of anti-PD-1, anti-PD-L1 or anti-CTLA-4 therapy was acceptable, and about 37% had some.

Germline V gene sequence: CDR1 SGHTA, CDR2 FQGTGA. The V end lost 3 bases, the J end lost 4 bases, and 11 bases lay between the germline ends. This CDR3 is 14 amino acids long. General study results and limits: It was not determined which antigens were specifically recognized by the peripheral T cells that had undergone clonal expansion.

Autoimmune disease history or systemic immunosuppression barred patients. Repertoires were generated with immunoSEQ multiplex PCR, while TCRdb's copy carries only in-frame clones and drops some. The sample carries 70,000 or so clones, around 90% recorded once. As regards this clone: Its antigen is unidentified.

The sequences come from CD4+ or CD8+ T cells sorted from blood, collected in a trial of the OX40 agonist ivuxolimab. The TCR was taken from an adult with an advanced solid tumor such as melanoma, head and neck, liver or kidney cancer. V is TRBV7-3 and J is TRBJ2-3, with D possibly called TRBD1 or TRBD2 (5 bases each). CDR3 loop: CASSFTGTSDTQYF. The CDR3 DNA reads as TGTGCCAGCAGCTTTACGGGGACGTCAGATACGCAGTATTTT.